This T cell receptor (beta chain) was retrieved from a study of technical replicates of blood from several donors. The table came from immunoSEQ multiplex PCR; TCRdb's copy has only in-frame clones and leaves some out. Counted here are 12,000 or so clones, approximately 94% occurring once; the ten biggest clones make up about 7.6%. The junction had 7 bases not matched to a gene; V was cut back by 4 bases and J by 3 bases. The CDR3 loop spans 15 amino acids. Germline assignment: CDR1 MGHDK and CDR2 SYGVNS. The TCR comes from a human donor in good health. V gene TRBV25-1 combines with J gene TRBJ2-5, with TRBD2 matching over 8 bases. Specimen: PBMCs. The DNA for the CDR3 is TGTGCCAGCAGTGGATATCCGGGGGGGAAAGAGACCCAGTACTTC. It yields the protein CASSGYPGGKETQYF. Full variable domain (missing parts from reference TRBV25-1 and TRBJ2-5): EADIYQTPRYLVIGTGKKITLECSQTMGHDKMYWYQQDPGMELHLIHYSYGVNSTEKGDLSSESTVSRIRTEHFPLTLESARPSHTSQYLCASSGYPGGKETQYFGPGTRLLVL.